This TCR beta chain was obtained from a study of spatial heterogeneity in lung cancer. This clonotype was counted many times. What it recognizes is unknown. Study results and caveats: Intratumoral expanded alpha and beta TCR counts were found to track tumor mutation counts. Ubiquitous and regional nonsynonymous mutations were tracked by counts of ubiquitous and regional expanded TCRs, respectively.

Time point of the sample: sample taken at primary tumor resection. Each CDR3 protein gets one entry after TCRdb re-called the 5' RACE reads with MiXCR. The profile shows 20,000 to 25,000 distinct CDR3 sequences, 6.4% of them singletons. Trimming shortened V by 4 bases and J by 3 bases, and 13 bases separated the two germline ends. This CDR3 is built from 14 residues. Germline loops: CDR1 SNHLY, CDR2 FYNNEI. This specimen consisted of lung tumor tissue, obtained at surgery. The sequence came from a male donor with early-stage non-small cell lung cancer. V and J are TRBV2 and TRBJ2-7; D possibly matches TRBD1 or TRBD2 (6 bases each). The CDR3 spells CASSVQEGGYEQYF. CDR3 coding DNA: TGTGCCAGCAGTGTACAGGAGGGGGGCTACGAGCAGTACTTC.